A selection of T cell receptor beta chains follows, all from one sample in a study of T cells in Graves' hyperthyroidism and ophthalmopathy. TCRdb re-derived calls from the multiplex PCR reads in MiXCR, one entry per CDR3 protein. The data show around 400,000 distinct CDR3 sequences, less than 15% seen once. The sample was blood. The receptors were sampled from a woman aged 18-29 years with Graves' hyperthyroidism. CDR3s include the opening cysteine and the closing phenylalanine or tryptophan. The order of the fields is clone size, J gene, V gene, D gene, CDR3 DNA, CDR3 protein. D genes are given only for firm matches. Some rows mark clone size as missing; the rest say once, few, many or name a class of expanded clone.

clone_size: many
j_call: TRBJ2-3
v_call: TRBV15
d_call: -
cdr3_nt: TGTGCCACCAGCAGATCCGCGGGGCCGGGGCGAGAAGATACGCAGTATTTT
cdr3_aa: CATSRSAGPGREDTQYF

clone_size: -
j_call: TRBJ1-5
v_call: TRBV20-1
d_call: -
cdr3_nt: TGCAGTGCTCTCGTCGGGACTCGCAATCAGCCCCAGCATTTT
cdr3_aa: CSALVGTRNQPQHF

clone_size: -
j_call: TRBJ1-1
v_call: TRBV5-1
d_call: TRBD1
cdr3_nt: TGCGCCAGCAGCTTGGCCTGGGACAGTTCGAACACTGAAGCTTTCTTT
cdr3_aa: CASSLAWDSSNTEAFF

clone_size: many
j_call: TRBJ1-1
v_call: TRBV7-9
d_call: -
cdr3_nt: TGTGCCAGCAGCTTACCTGACAGGCTGAACACTGAAGCTTTCTTT
cdr3_aa: CASSLPDRLNTEAFF

clone_size: many
j_call: TRBJ2-5
v_call: TRBV2
d_call: -
cdr3_nt: TGTGCCAGCTCTCCCCGGGAATCACAAGAGACCCAGTACTTC
cdr3_aa: CASSPRESQETQYF

clone_size: many
j_call: TRBJ1-2
v_call: TRBV20-1
d_call: TRBD1
cdr3_nt: TGCAGGGCGCCCCGGGACAGGGATAACTATGGCTACACCTTC
cdr3_aa: CRAPRDRDNYGYTF

clone_size: -
j_call: TRBJ1-1
v_call: TRBV2
d_call: -
cdr3_nt: TGTGTCAGCAGGAGGGGCAGGGGAGAAGCTTTCTTT
cdr3_aa: CVSRRGRGEAFF

clone_size: few
j_call: TRBJ2-2
v_call: TRBV19
d_call: -
cdr3_nt: TGTGCCAGTAGCGGACAGTCCGGCGGGGAGCTGTTTTTT
cdr3_aa: CASSGQSGGELFF

clone_size: -
j_call: TRBJ2-1
v_call: TRBV20-1
d_call: -
cdr3_nt: TGCAGTGCTCTGACAGGTGAGCAGTTCTTC
cdr3_aa: CSALTGEQFF

clone_size: once
j_call: TRBJ2-5
v_call: TRBV18
d_call: -
cdr3_nt: TGTGCCAGCTCACAGGGGGGCGGAGAGGAGACCCAGTACTTC
cdr3_aa: CASSQGGGEETQYF

clone_size: many
j_call: TRBJ1-2
v_call: TRBV3-1
d_call: TRBD1
cdr3_nt: TGTGCCAGCAGCCAAGATCACCACAGGGGTGATGGCTACACCTTC
cdr3_aa: CASSQDHHRGDGYTF

clone_size: few
j_call: TRBJ2-5
v_call: TRBV20-1
d_call: TRBD2
cdr3_nt: TGCAGTGCTAAAGACTATAGCGGGGTTGGTGAGACCCAGTACTTC
cdr3_aa: CSAKDYSGVGETQYF

clone_size: many
j_call: TRBJ1-5
v_call: TRBV28
d_call: -
cdr3_nt: TGTGCCAGCAGTTTAGTGTATGGTAGCAATCAGCCCCAGCATTTT
cdr3_aa: CASSLVYGSNQPQHF

clone_size: many
j_call: TRBJ2-1
v_call: TRBV7-2
d_call: -
cdr3_nt: TGTGCCAGCAGCACCCGGGTAGGGGCCCGCCCCTACAATGAGCAGTTCTTC
cdr3_aa: CASSTRVGARPYNEQFF

clone_size: -
j_call: TRBJ2-1
v_call: TRBV4-2
d_call: -
cdr3_nt: TGTGCCAGCAGCCAAGAGGGGGTATCCTACAATGAGCAGTTCTTC
cdr3_aa: CASSQEGVSYNEQFF

clone_size: -
j_call: TRBJ2-6
v_call: TRBV7-9
d_call: TRBD1
cdr3_nt: TGTGCCAGCAGCTTAGGACAGGGCCTCTCTGGGGCCAACGTCCTGACTTTC
cdr3_aa: CASSLGQGLSGANVLTF

clone_size: many
j_call: TRBJ1-4
v_call: TRBV7-2
d_call: -
cdr3_nt: TGTGCCAGCAGCTTATTTGAGGGTGGAGCGGGTGAAAAACTGTTTTTT
cdr3_aa: CASSLFEGGAGEKLFF

clone_size: many
j_call: TRBJ2-7
v_call: TRBV20-1
d_call: TRBD2
cdr3_nt: TGCAGTGCTACCCTTAGCGGGAGGGGGCCTGAGCAGTACTTC
cdr3_aa: CSATLSGRGPEQYF

clone_size: -
j_call: TRBJ2-1
v_call: TRBV27
d_call: -
cdr3_nt: TGTGCCAGCAGGCCCGGGACAAGAAGTTACAATGAGCAGTTCTTC
cdr3_aa: CASRPGTRSYNEQFF

clone_size: many
j_call: TRBJ1-3
v_call: TRBV7-2
d_call: -
cdr3_nt: TGTGCCAGCAGCTTAGTCAGCCTACACTCTGGAAACACCATATATTTT
cdr3_aa: CASSLVSLHSGNTIYF

clone_size: few
j_call: TRBJ1-4
v_call: TRBV5-1
d_call: TRBD1
cdr3_nt: TGCGCCAGCAGCGGTACAGGGGCTCCTGAAAAACTGTTTTTT
cdr3_aa: CASSGTGAPEKLFF

clone_size: many
j_call: TRBJ2-2
v_call: TRBV7-8
d_call: TRBD2
cdr3_nt: TGTGCCAGCAGCTTACTAGGAGCGGGGGGGTTGGCCGGGGAGCTGTTTTTT
cdr3_aa: CASSLLGAGGLAGELFF

clone_size: many
j_call: TRBJ2-5
v_call: TRBV7-3
d_call: -
cdr3_nt: TGTGCCAGCAGCCTTGGGGGGCACAACCAAGAGACCCAGTACTTC
cdr3_aa: CASSLGGHNQETQYF

clone_size: -
j_call: TRBJ2-7
v_call: TRBV27
d_call: TRBD2
cdr3_nt: TGTGCCAGCAGTTTATCCCCACTAGCGGGGGGGACTCTAAGACGTCCTCATTACGAGCAGTACTTC
cdr3_aa: CASSLSPLAGGTLRRPHYEQYF

clone_size: many
j_call: TRBJ2-1
v_call: TRBV29-1
d_call: TRBD2
cdr3_nt: TGCAGCGTTGATGGCCTGGGGGAGGGCTACAATGAGCAGTTCTTC
cdr3_aa: CSVDGLGEGYNEQFF

clone_size: few
j_call: TRBJ2-7
v_call: TRBV7-2
d_call: -
cdr3_nt: TGTGCCAGCAGCCCCCGGCTCAGGGGCCACGAGCAGTACTTC
cdr3_aa: CASSPRLRGHEQYF

clone_size: many
j_call: TRBJ1-2
v_call: TRBV10-3
d_call: TRBD1
cdr3_nt: TGTGCCATCTCACGACAGGGGGAATATGGCTACACCTTC
cdr3_aa: CAISRQGEYGYTF

clone_size: -
j_call: TRBJ2-7
v_call: TRBV3-1
d_call: TRBD2
cdr3_nt: TGTGCCAGCAGCCCGAGCCAGGGACTAGCGGGGGCCTACGAGCAGTACTTC
cdr3_aa: CASSPSQGLAGAYEQYF

clone_size: many
j_call: TRBJ2-1
v_call: TRBV7-8
d_call: -
cdr3_nt: TGTGCCAGCAGCTACCTGAGGGGGAGGGTTAGGGATGAGCAGTTCTTC
cdr3_aa: CASSYLRGRVRDEQFF

clone_size: many
j_call: TRBJ2-3
v_call: TRBV7-9
d_call: -
cdr3_nt: TGTGCCAGCAGCCTTAAGGACAGCCAGTATTTT
cdr3_aa: CASSLKDSQYF

clone_size: many
j_call: TRBJ2-5
v_call: TRBV6-2/TRBV6-3
d_call: TRBD2
cdr3_nt: TGTGCCAGCAGGGACCACGGACGGGGGGGCGAGACCCAGTACTTC
cdr3_aa: CASRDHGRGGETQYF

clone_size: -
j_call: TRBJ1-2
v_call: TRBV2
d_call: TRBD1
cdr3_nt: TGTGCCAGCAGTAGCAGGGGGCCTTGGGGCTACACCTTC
cdr3_aa: CASSSRGPWGYTF

clone_size: many
j_call: TRBJ2-3
v_call: TRBV28
d_call: -
cdr3_nt: TGTGCCAGCAGCCAAATATTACAGCTGTCGAGCACAGATACGCAGTATTTT
cdr3_aa: CASSQILQLSSTDTQYF

clone_size: few
j_call: TRBJ1-1
v_call: TRBV19
d_call: -
cdr3_nt: TGTGCCAGTAGACGAGAAGGCACTGAAGCTTTCTTT
cdr3_aa: CASRREGTEAFF

clone_size: -
j_call: TRBJ1-2
v_call: TRBV4-3
d_call: TRBD1
cdr3_nt: TGCGCCAGCAGCGGGAATCCGGAGGGGGCTATTCACTATGGCTACACCTTC
cdr3_aa: CASSGNPEGAIHYGYTF

clone_size: many
j_call: TRBJ1-6
v_call: TRBV30
d_call: -
cdr3_nt: TGTGCCTGGGGAGGACAGTCTTATAATTCACCCCTCCACTTT
cdr3_aa: CAWGGQSYNSPLHF

clone_size: many
j_call: TRBJ2-7
v_call: TRBV28
d_call: TRBD2
cdr3_nt: TGTGCCAGCAGTTTATTCGGGGGGGCATACGAGCAGTACTTC
cdr3_aa: CASSLFGGAYEQYF

clone_size: -
j_call: TRBJ1-6
v_call: TRBV14
d_call: -
cdr3_nt: TGTGCCAGCAGCCAAGGGCCAGGAAAGACCTGTAATTCACCCCTCCACTTT
cdr3_aa: CASSQGPGKTCNSPLHF

clone_size: once
j_call: TRBJ2-7
v_call: TRBV28
d_call: -
cdr3_nt: TGTGCCTGGAGGGGGACGGGACAATCCTACGAGCAGTACTTC
cdr3_aa: CAWRGTGQSYEQYF

clone_size: -
j_call: TRBJ2-7
v_call: TRBV3-1
d_call: TRBD2
cdr3_nt: TGTGCCAGCAGACAGACTAGCGGCTACGAGCAGTACTTC
cdr3_aa: CASRQTSGYEQYF

clone_size: -
j_call: TRBJ2-3
v_call: TRBV6-5
d_call: -
cdr3_nt: TGTGCCAGCAGTGACTCGACTACTGGCGCAGATACGCAGTATTTT
cdr3_aa: CASSDSTTGADTQYF

clone_size: few
j_call: TRBJ1-4
v_call: TRBV4-1
d_call: TRBD1
cdr3_nt: TGCGCCAGCAGCCAAGATAGTTCTGGGACAGGGGACGAAAAACTGTTTTTT
cdr3_aa: CASSQDSSGTGDEKLFF

clone_size: many
j_call: TRBJ1-2
v_call: TRBV6-2/TRBV6-3
d_call: -
cdr3_nt: TGTGCCTCCCGGAAGGGGGAAGGCTACACCTTC
cdr3_aa: CASRKGEGYTF

clone_size: many
j_call: TRBJ1-2
v_call: TRBV11-2
d_call: -
cdr3_nt: TGTGCCAGCAGCTCAGAACTCCGGGGGAAAAACTATGGCTACACCTTC
cdr3_aa: CASSSELRGKNYGYTF

clone_size: many
j_call: TRBJ2-5
v_call: TRBV24-1
d_call: -
cdr3_nt: TGTGCCGTAGGGACTGATCAAGAGACCCAGTACTTC
cdr3_aa: CAVGTDQETQYF

clone_size: many
j_call: TRBJ2-2
v_call: TRBV18
d_call: -
cdr3_nt: TGTGCCAGCTCACCCTTCGGTGGCACCGGGGAGCTGTTTTTT
cdr3_aa: CASSPFGGTGELFF

clone_size: many
j_call: TRBJ2-7
v_call: TRBV7-2
d_call: -
cdr3_nt: TGTGCCAGCAGCTTAGACGCGTCGGCGGGAGGGCCCAGGGGGCACGAGCAGTACTTC
cdr3_aa: CASSLDASAGGPRGHEQYF

clone_size: many
j_call: TRBJ2-7
v_call: TRBV28
d_call: -
cdr3_nt: TGTGCCAGCAGTCCTACAGGGACCGGGCAGTACTTC
cdr3_aa: CASSPTGTGQYF

clone_size: many
j_call: TRBJ2-5
v_call: TRBV10-3
d_call: -
cdr3_nt: TGTGCCATCAGTGAGACAGGGTCCTCGGAGACCCAGTACTTC
cdr3_aa: CAISETGSSETQYF

clone_size: many
j_call: TRBJ2-7
v_call: TRBV3-1
d_call: TRBD1
cdr3_nt: TGTGCCAGCAGCCAAGTAACAGGGGACCCCTACGAGCAGTACTTC
cdr3_aa: CASSQVTGDPYEQYF

clone_size: few
j_call: TRBJ2-3
v_call: TRBV27
d_call: -
cdr3_nt: TGTGCCAGCACCCCCAGGAACGGAGATACGCAGTATTTT
cdr3_aa: CASTPRNGDTQYF

clone_size: many
j_call: TRBJ1-1
v_call: TRBV28
d_call: -
cdr3_nt: TGTGCCAGCAGTTCTCATGGGGGCGCGGTTACTGAAGCTTTCTTT
cdr3_aa: CASSSHGGAVTEAFF

clone_size: many
j_call: TRBJ2-7
v_call: TRBV3-1
d_call: -
cdr3_nt: TGTGCCAGCAGCCGAGGGGGAGTACAGGAGCAGTACTTC
cdr3_aa: CASSRGGVQEQYF

clone_size: few
j_call: TRBJ2-7
v_call: TRBV9
d_call: TRBD1
cdr3_nt: TGTGCCAGCAGCCGTAGGATATTCCCGACAGGGGCTGACTACGAGCAGTACTTC
cdr3_aa: CASSRRIFPTGADYEQYF

clone_size: many
j_call: TRBJ2-5
v_call: TRBV6-5
d_call: TRBD1
cdr3_nt: TGTGCCAGCAGTTACTCAGGGACAGGGGTTGAAGAGACCCAGTACTTC
cdr3_aa: CASSYSGTGVEETQYF

clone_size: few
j_call: TRBJ1-3
v_call: TRBV12-3/TRBV12-4
d_call: -
cdr3_nt: TGTGCCAGCAGTTTAAATCCAGAAGCGGGAAACACCATATATTTT
cdr3_aa: CASSLNPEAGNTIYF

clone_size: -
j_call: TRBJ1-5
v_call: TRBV4-2
d_call: -
cdr3_nt: TGTGCCAGCAGCCCCCTGACGGGGGGGCGCCAGCCCCAGCATTTT
cdr3_aa: CASSPLTGGRQPQHF

clone_size: many
j_call: TRBJ2-5
v_call: TRBV29-1
d_call: TRBD2
cdr3_nt: TGCAGCGTTGAAGTGGTAGCGGGAGAGACCCAGTACTTC
cdr3_aa: CSVEVVAGETQYF

clone_size: -
j_call: TRBJ2-3
v_call: TRBV2
d_call: -
cdr3_nt: TGTGCCAGCAGGAGCACAGGTACGCAGTATTTT
cdr3_aa: CASRSTGTQYF

clone_size: few
j_call: TRBJ1-1
v_call: TRBV27
d_call: -
cdr3_nt: TGTGCCAGCAATTCCTCGCCGGGGGCCTCAGCTGAAGCTTTCTTT
cdr3_aa: CASNSSPGASAEAFF